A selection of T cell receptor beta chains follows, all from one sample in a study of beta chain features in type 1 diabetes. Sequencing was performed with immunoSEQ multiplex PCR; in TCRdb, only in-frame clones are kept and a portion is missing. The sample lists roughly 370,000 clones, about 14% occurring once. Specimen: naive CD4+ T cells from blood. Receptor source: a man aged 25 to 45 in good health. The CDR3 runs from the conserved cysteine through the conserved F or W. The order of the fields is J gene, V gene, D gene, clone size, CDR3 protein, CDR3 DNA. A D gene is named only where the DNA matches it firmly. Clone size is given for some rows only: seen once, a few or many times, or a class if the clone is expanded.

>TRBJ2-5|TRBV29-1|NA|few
CSVKPGLRYQETQYF
TGCAGCGTAAAACCGGGACTTAGATATCAAGAGACCCAGTACTTC
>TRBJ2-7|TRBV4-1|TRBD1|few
CASSPMGQGYEQYF
TGCGCCAGCAGCCCCATGGGACAGGGGTACGAGCAGTACTTC
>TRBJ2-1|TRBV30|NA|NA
CAFSPGRNEQFF
TGTGCCTTCTCGCCGGGCCGGAATGAGCAGTTCTTC
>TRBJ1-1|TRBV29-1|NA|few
CSVTGRLNTEAFF
TGCAGCGTTACGGGACGGCTTAACACTGAAGCTTTCTTT
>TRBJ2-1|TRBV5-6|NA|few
CASSLERESYNEQFF
TGTGCCAGCAGCTTGGAGAGGGAGTCCTACAATGAGCAGTTCTTC
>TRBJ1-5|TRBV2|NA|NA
CASRLLAGDQPQHF
TGTGCCAGCAGATTACTCGCGGGGGATCAGCCCCAGCATTTT
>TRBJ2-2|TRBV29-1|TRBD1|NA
CSVSGTGYTGELFF
TGCAGCGTGTCCGGGACAGGGTACACCGGGGAGCTGTTTTTT
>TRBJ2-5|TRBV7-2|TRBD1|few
CASSSGQGRETQYF
TGTGCCAGCAGCTCGGGACAGGGGCGGGAGACCCAGTACTTC
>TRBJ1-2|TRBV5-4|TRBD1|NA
CASSLRGGVGYTF
TGTGCCAGCAGCTTGAGAGGGGGCGTTGGCTACACCTTC
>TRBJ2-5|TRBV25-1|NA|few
CASSGKGPQETQYF
TGTGCCAGCAGTGGAAAGGGACCACAAGAGACCCAGTACTTC
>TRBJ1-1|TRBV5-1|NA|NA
CASSLAAGSTEAFF
TGCGCCAGCAGCTTGGCCGCAGGGTCCACTGAAGCTTTCTTT
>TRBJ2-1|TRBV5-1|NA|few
CASRDEDFYNEQFF
TGCGCCAGCAGGGATGAAGATTTCTACAATGAGCAGTTCTTC
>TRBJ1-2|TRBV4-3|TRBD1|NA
CASSHGQELGGYTF
TGCGCCAGCAGCCATGGACAGGAGTTAGGTGGCTACACCTTC
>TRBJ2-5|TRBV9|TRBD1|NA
CASSSTGVGETQYF
TGTGCCAGCAGCTCTACAGGGGTTGGGGAGACCCAGTACTTC
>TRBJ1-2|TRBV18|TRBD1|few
CASSSGQQDGYTF
TGTGCCAGCTCATCGGGACAGCAAGACGGCTACACCTTC
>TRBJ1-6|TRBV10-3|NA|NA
CAISMGAYNSPLHF
TGTGCCATCAGTATGGGGGCCTATAATTCACCCCTCCACTTT
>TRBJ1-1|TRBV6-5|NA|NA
CASTETATTEAFF
TGTGCCAGCACCGAGACAGCAACCACTGAAGCTTTCTTT
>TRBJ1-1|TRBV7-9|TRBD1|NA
CASSPTGAGNTEAFF
TGTGCCAGCAGCCCAACAGGGGCCGGGAACACTGAAGCTTTCTTT
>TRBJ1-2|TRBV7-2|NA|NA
CASSAITVGYTF
TGTGCCAGCAGCGCCATCACTGTTGGCTACACCTTC
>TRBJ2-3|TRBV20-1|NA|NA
CSAVAGDTQYF
TGCAGTGCGGTAGCCGGGGATACGCAGTATTTT
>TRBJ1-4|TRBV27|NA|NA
CASSLISGATTNEKLFF
TGTGCCAGCAGTTTAATATCGGGGGCTACAACTAATGAAAAACTGTTTTTT
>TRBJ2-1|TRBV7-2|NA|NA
CASSPTGMHNEQFF
TGTGCCAGCAGCCCCACCGGAATGCACAATGAGCAGTTCTTC
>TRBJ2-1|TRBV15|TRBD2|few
CATSTAGLAGGQFF
TGTGCCACCAGCACCGCGGGACTAGCGGGAGGACAATTCTTC
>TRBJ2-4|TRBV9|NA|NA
CASSVADGPKNIQYF
TGTGCCAGCAGCGTAGCGGATGGACCTAAAAACATTCAGTACTTC
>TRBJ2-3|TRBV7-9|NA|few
CASSFGNLGSTDTQYF
TGTGCCAGCAGCTTCGGGAATCTAGGATCGACAGATACGCAGTATTTT
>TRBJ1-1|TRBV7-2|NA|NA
CASSRNAWAAEAFF
TGTGCCAGCAGCCGAAATGCGTGGGCGGCTGAAGCTTTCTTT
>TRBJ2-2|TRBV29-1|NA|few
CSVRALGSGELFF
TGCAGCGTACGGGCTTTGGGATCCGGGGAGCTGTTTTTT
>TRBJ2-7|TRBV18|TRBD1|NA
CASSPAGTGVAYEQYF
TGTGCCAGCTCACCTGCAGGGACAGGGGTTGCGTACGAGCAGTACTTC
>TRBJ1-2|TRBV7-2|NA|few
CASSKAGREGYGYTF
TGTGCCAGCTCTAAGGCGGGCAGGGAGGGTTATGGCTACACCTTC
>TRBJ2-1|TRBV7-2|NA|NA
CASSLAPGSSYNEQFF
TGTGCCAGCAGCTTAGCCCCAGGGAGCTCCTACAATGAGCAGTTCTTC
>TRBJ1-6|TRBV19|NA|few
CASVRGYNSPLHF
TGTGCCAGTGTCAGGGGCTATAATTCACCCCTCCACTTT
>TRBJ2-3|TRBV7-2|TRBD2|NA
CASNPPGLALTDTQYF
TGTGCCAGCAACCCACCGGGACTAGCCCTAACGGATACGCAGTATTTT
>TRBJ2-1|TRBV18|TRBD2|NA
CASSPQRLAGGRYNEQFF
TGTGCCAGCTCACCACAGCGACTAGCGGGGGGTCGCTACAATGAGCAGTTCTTC
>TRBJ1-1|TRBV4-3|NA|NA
CASSRTEYTEAFF
TGCGCCAGCAGCCGGACGGAATACACTGAAGCTTTCTTT
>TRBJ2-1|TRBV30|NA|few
CAWSLRLGNEQFF
TGTGCCTGGAGTCTCAGACTAGGCAATGAGCAGTTCTTC
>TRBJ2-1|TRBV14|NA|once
CASSQEDRDSSRINEQFF
TGTGCCAGCAGCCAAGAAGACCGGGACTCGAGCCGGATAAATGAGCAGTTCTTC
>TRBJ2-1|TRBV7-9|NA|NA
CASSSGSPKNEQFF
TGTGCCAGCAGCTCGGGCTCTCCAAAGAATGAGCAGTTCTTC
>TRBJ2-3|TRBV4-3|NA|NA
CASSQDTTSTDTQYF
TGCGCCAGCAGCCAAGATACTACGAGCACAGATACGCAGTATTTT
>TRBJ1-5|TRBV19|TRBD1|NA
CASRTTGSNQPQHF
TGTGCCAGTAGAACGACAGGGAGCAATCAGCCCCAGCATTTT
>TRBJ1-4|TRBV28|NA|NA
CASREGGEKLFF
TGTGCCAGCAGGGAGGGAGGCGAAAAACTGTTTTTT
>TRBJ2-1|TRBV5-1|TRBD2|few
CASSQRLAGGPNEQFF
TGCGCCAGCAGCCAGAGACTAGCGGGGGGCCCAAATGAGCAGTTCTTC
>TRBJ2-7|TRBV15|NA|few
CATSRDKVRAVYEQYF
TGTGCCACCAGCAGAGATAAGGTCAGGGCCGTATACGAGCAGTACTTC
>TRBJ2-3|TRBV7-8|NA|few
CASSLSGPGFSTDTQYF
TGTGCCAGCAGCTTATCAGGTCCTGGCTTTTCCACAGATACGCAGTATTTT
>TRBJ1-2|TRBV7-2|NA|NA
CASSLERRPNYGYTF
TGTGCCAGCAGCTTAGAGCGGCGGCCTAACTATGGCTACACCTTC
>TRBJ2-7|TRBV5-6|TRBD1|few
CASSLTGGPSYEQYF
TGTGCCAGCAGCTTGACAGGGGGTCCTTCCTACGAGCAGTACTTC
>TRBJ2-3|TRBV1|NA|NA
CTSSQSPGLEVPLDTQYF
TGCACCAGCAGCCAGAGCCCGGGACTAGAGGTTCCCTTAGATACGCAGTATTTT
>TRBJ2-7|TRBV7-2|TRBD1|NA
CASSLAGTGPYEQYF
TGTGCCAGCAGCTTGGCCGGGACAGGGCCCTACGAGCAGTACTTC
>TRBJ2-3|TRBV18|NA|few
CASSPLGRSTDTQYF
TGTGCCAGCTCACCTTTGGGGAGGAGCACAGATACGCAGTATTTT
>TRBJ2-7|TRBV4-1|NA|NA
CASSPIGQKDYEQYF
TGCGCCAGCAGCCCTATTGGACAGAAAGATTACGAGCAGTACTTC